The 28 T cell receptor beta chains presented below share a single source sample, sequenced in a study of CD4 and CD8 cells across lung adenocarcinoma regions. TCRdb recomputed calls from the PCR reads with MiXCR, one row per CDR3 protein. This sample carries tens of thousands of distinct CDR3 sequences, about half of them seen once, and the ten largest clones take less than 50%. Sequencing was carried out using CD8+ T cells from the center of a lung tumor. Receptor source: a male donor with lung adenocarcinoma. The CD4 and CD8 labels of this study may be unreliable.

This clonotype was picked up a small number of times. The chain carries TRBV6-2 or TRBV6-3 and TRBJ2-1, with D perhaps matching TRBD2 (5 bases). The J call could be wrong; TRBJ2-5 is a better fit for the DNA end. The CDR3 totals 13 residues. Germline CDR1 reads MNHEY; CDR2 reads SVGEGT. In DNA, the CDR3 is TGTGCCAGCACCTCTGCCGCCAGCGGGACCCAGTACTTC. This sequence encodes CASTSAASGTQYF.

The rearrangement joins TRBV6-1 to TRBJ2-4, with 7 bases fitting TRBD2. The ends lost 6 bases at V and 12 bases at J; junction bases unmatched: 14. The length of the CDR3 is 14 residues. CDR1 is MNHNS and CDR2 is SASEGT in the germline V gene. This CDR3 is CASSGGRPGETQYF. The CDR3 nucleotides read TGTGCCAGCAGCGGGGGGAGGCCTGGGGAGACTCAGTACTTC.

The chain is built from TRBV10-1 and TRBJ2-4; tentative D call: TRBD2 (6 bases). Between the trimmed V and J ends, which lost 5 bases and 8 bases, there was a span of 28 bases. Per the germline V gene, CDR1 is WNHNN and CDR2 is SYGVQD (reference sequence). The CDR3 loop spans 18 amino acids. The DNA for the CDR3 is TGCGCCAGCAGTCCAGGACTATCGGGGCTGTGGGCGACAGACATTCAGTACTTC. It specifies CASSPGLSGLWATDIQYF.

Regarding this clonotype: One junction end disagrees with the germline gene, perhaps due to a read error. The chain carries TRBV6-5 and TRBJ2-1; D might be TRBD2 (6 bases). The CDR3 has 16 residues. Germline CDR1 MNHEY, CDR2 SVGAGI. DNA for the CDR3: TGTGCCAGCCGCTACTGGGGACTGGCGGGCACGAATGTGCAGTTCTTC. As protein: CASRYWGLAGTNVQFF.

A note on this clonotype: One junction end does not reproduce the germline sequence, and a read error may be involved. V is TRBV10-1 and J is TRBJ2-3, with 8 nucleotides matching TRBD2. The CDR3 is made up of 17 amino acids. The germline CDR1 and CDR2 sequences are WNHNN and SYGVQD (reference sequence). The CDR3 protein is CASSGNPGGGDTETQYF. CDR3 sequence (DNA): TGCGCCAGCAGTGGGAACCCGGGGGGGGGAGACACAGAGACGCAGTATTTC.

The rearrangement uses TRBV12-3 or TRBV12-4 and TRBJ2-1; D might be TRBD1 (5 bases). The J call may be faulty, since TRBJ2-7 better matches the DNA end. The CDR3 covers 14 residues. The CDR3 coding sequence is TGTGCCGGCGCGCGGCCTGCGGACAACAATGAGCAGTACTTC. This encodes CAGARPADNNEQYF.

By frequency in the sample, this clonotype is medium-sized. The chain joins TRBV10-1 to TRBJ2-1; perhaps TRBD2 as D (7 bases). The germline gives CDR1 WNHNN, CDR2 SYGVQD (reference sequence). This CDR3 is 16 amino acids long. The V and J ends lost 6 bases and 3 bases respectively, with 18 bases between them. CDR3 DNA sequence: TGCGCCAGCAGGAAGGGGGGGGTAAGTCACTACAATGAGCAGTTCTTC. Translating gives CASRKGGVSHYNEQFF.

V usage is TRBV6-1 and J usage is TRBJ2-3, with 7 nucleotides matching TRBD1. The J call could be wrong; TRBJ2-7 is a better fit for the DNA end. The CDR3 length is 16 residues. Per the germline V gene, CDR1 is MNHNS and CDR2 is SASEGT. CDR3 DNA: TGTGCGAGCCGTGAAAGGGGGCTGGGAGCCAAAGACACGCAGTACTTC. Translated: CASRERGLGAKDTQYF.

CDR3 sequence (DNA): TGTGCCAGCAGTGAAGCGGCAGGGGGCTTAGATACGCAGTATTTT. This sequence encodes CASSEAAGGLDTQYF. V and J are TRBV6-1 and TRBJ2-3; 8 nucleotides match TRBD1. The V segment lost 0 bases and the J segment 5 bases; nucleotides outside the gene matches: 4. The CDR3 is 15 amino acids. The germline V gene has CDR1 MNHNS and CDR2 SASEGT.

This clonotype has at least ten counts. The chain has TRBV4-1 and TRBJ2-5, with D possibly matching TRBD2 (5 bases). The germline gives CDR1 MGHRA, CDR2 YSYEKL. There are 14 residues in the CDR3. Trimming left V 1 base short and J 2 bases short, with 8 bases between. The CDR3 DNA reads as TGCGCCAGCAGCCAAGGAGGGCGGCAAGAGACCCAGTACTTC. It is translated as CASSQGGRQETQYF.

The chain has TRBV7-6 and TRBJ2-7, with D tentatively TRBD1 or TRBD2 (7 bases each). V lost 3 bases, J lost 6 bases, and 15 bases lay in between. The CDR3 contains 14 residues. Looked up from germline, CDR1 is SGHVS and CDR2 is FNYEAQ. The CDR3 here is CASSLGQGGIEQYF. CDR3 sequence (DNA): TGTGCCAGCAGCTTGGGTCAGGGGGGGATCGAGCAGTACTTC.

This clonotype was observed a handful of times. The chain couples TRBV10-3 to TRBJ2-1; TRBD2 matches 7 bases. The end of the DNA fits TRBJ2-5 better, so the J call may be wrong. CDR1 and CDR2 from the germline V gene are ENHRY and SYGVKD. CDR3 size: 11 residues. The CDR3 nucleotides read TGTGCCATCGGGGGAGGGGAGACCCAGTACTTC. Translated, it gives CAIGGGETQYF.

This clonotype was observed a handful of times. The chain combines TRBV9 with TRBJ2-1; D is perhaps TRBD1 (6 bases). The CDR3 has 14 amino acids. Per germline, CDR1 SGDLS and CDR2 YYNGEE. Trimming pared 4 bases from V and 10 bases from J, leaving 18 bases between. For the CDR3, the DNA is TGTGCCAGCAGCCCCCGATGGGGGCCGGTAGAGCAGTTCTTC. It is translated as CASSPRWGPVEQFF.

In nucleotides, the CDR3 is TGTGCCGGGGGGGGGTGTTCGGGAGATACGCAGTATTTT. It yields the protein CAGGGCSGDTQYF. The genes are TRBV6-9 and TRBJ2-3; 7 bases are a match to TRBD2. V was clipped by 11 bases and J by 5 bases; unmatched bases: 10. CDR1 is MNHGY and CDR2 is SVAAGI in the germline V gene. The CDR3 sequence is 13 residues long.

V is TRBV6-1 and J is TRBJ2-5, with 7 bases fitting TRBD1. Losses at the gene ends were 3 bases for V and 4 bases for J; bases not matched to a gene: 14. This CDR3 is built from 17 residues. CDR1 and CDR2 (germline): MNHNS, SASEGT. DNA for the CDR3: TGTGCCAGCAGTGAGGGGCTAGGGGGCCGTGGCCCAGAGACCCAGTACTTC. Translation gives CASSEGLGGRGPETQYF.

The sample holds many counts of this clonotype. The V and J genes are TRBV12-3 or TRBV12-4 and TRBJ1-2, with 7 bases lining up with TRBD1. Germline trimming cut 7 bases from V and 5 bases from J; bases unmatched to any gene: 13. The CDR3 runs to 15 residues. The chain's CDR3 is CASTKLAGGRYGYTF. In DNA form, the CDR3 reads TGTGCCAGCACCAAGTTGGCAGGGGGTCGTTATGGCTACACCTTC.

The rearrangement joins TRBV6-1 to TRBJ2-7, with D possibly matching TRBD1 (6 bases). This CDR3 contains 14 residues. V lost 6 bases to trimming and J lost 0 bases, with 12 bases between them. CDR1 and CDR2 from the germline V gene are MNHNS and SASEGT. The CDR3 coding sequence is TGTGCCAGCAGCCGACAGGTCTCCTCCTACGAGCAGTACTTC. Its protein is CASSRQVSSYEQYF.

The rearrangement joins TRBV10-1 to TRBJ2-3; 8 bases are a match to TRBD1. Germline V CDR1 and CDR2: WNHNN, SYGVQD (reference sequence). This CDR3 spans 15 amino acids. Trimming took 3 bases from V and 9 from J; bases not matched to a gene: 11. CDR3 residues: CASSDYQGAKDTQYF. In nucleotides, the CDR3 is TGCGCCAGCAGTGACTATCAGGGGGCTAAAGACACGCAGTATTTT.

This clonotype was found many times. At one end the junction does not follow the germline gene, possibly because of a read error. The V gene is TRBV7-7, the J gene TRBJ2-5; tentatively, D is TRBD2 (5 bases). CDR1 SSHAT and CDR2 FNYEAQ come from the germline V gene (reference sequence). The CDR3 sequence is 13 residues long. Here the CDR3 reads CASSENGGTAQYF. For the CDR3, the DNA is TGTGCTAGCAGCGAGAACGGAGGAACGGCCCAGTACTTC.

The chain recombines TRBV6-4 with TRBJ2-3; no reliable D call. V was cut by 2 bases and J by 7 bases, with 10 bases left in between. The CDR3 is made up of 13 amino acids. Germline V gene data show CDR1 as MRHNA and CDR2 as SNTAGT. Here the CDR3 reads CASSDARGYTQYF. The CDR3 nucleotides are TGTGCCAGCAGTGACGCCCGTGGCTATACGCAGTATTTT.

This clonotype was counted ten times or more. The CDR3 loop reads CASSPETRISYEQYF. For the CDR3, the DNA is TGTGCCAGCAGTCCAGAGACTAGGATCTCCTACGAGCAGTACTTC. This chain connects TRBV6-1 to TRBJ2-7, with a tentative D call TRBD2 (6 bases). CDR1 is MNHNS, CDR2 SASEGT, per germline. The CDR3 is 15 amino acids. The V gene lost 5 bases and the J gene lost 0 bases, with 14 bases spanning the gap.

The sample holds a few counts of this clonotype. The chain has TRBV6-2 or TRBV6-3 and TRBJ2-3, with 7 positions matching TRBD2. With 1 base clipped from V and 2 bases from J, the junction kept 9 bases outside the gene matches. The CDR3 is 17 residues long. Germline assignment: CDR1 MNHEY and CDR2 SVGEGT. CDR3: CASSYYPAGNPTDTQYF. The CDR3 nucleotides read TGTGCCAGCAGTTACTACCCAGCGGGAAATCCCACAGATACGCAGTATTTT.

The chain combines TRBV6-1 with TRBJ2-1; 10 bases line up with TRBD2. The DNA end favors TRBJ2-7, so the J call may be wrong. Germline V CDR1 and CDR2: MNHNS, SASEGT. The CDR3 is 15 residues long. The CDR3 reads CASSKVGLAAETQYF. The CDR3 DNA sequence: TGTGCCAGCTCCAAAGTCGGACTAGCGGCAGAGACGCAGTACTTC.

The CDR3 nucleotides are TGTGCCACCAGTGATATCTGGACTAGCGGGAGCCCTACCTACAATGAGCAGTTCTTC. It codes for CATSDIWTSGSPTYNEQFF. This rearrangement joins TRBV24-1 to TRBJ2-1, with TRBD2 matching 13 bases. V shed 3 bases, J shed 2 bases, and the junction held 9 bases outside the gene matches. Germline V gene sequence: CDR1 KGHDR, CDR2 SFDVKD. The CDR3 loop spans 19 amino acids.

This clonotype showed up many times. The chain carries TRBV6-1 and TRBJ2-7; TRBD1 or TRBD2 may be the D gene (5 bases each). The CDR3 is 12 amino acids. The V and J ends lost 6 bases and 7 bases respectively, with 13 bases between them. CDR1 is MNHNS and CDR2 is SASEGT in the germline V gene. The CDR3 spells CASSTGAREQYF. The CDR3 DNA reads TGTGCCAGCAGCACCGGGGCACGGGAGCAGTACTTC.

CDR3 in DNA: TGTGCTACAAACCGCCTAGCGGGGTCCAATGAGCAGTTCTTC. Its protein product is CATNRLAGSNEQFF. The rearrangement links TRBV10-3 to TRBJ2-1, with 9 positions matching TRBD2. There are 14 residues in the CDR3. Germline V gene data show CDR1 as ENHRY and CDR2 as SYGVKD.

The J gene is TRBJ2-1, the V gene TRBV6-1; D ambiguous. Trimming pared 6 bases from V and 4 bases from J, leaving 10 bases between. This CDR3 has 13 residues. Germline V gives CDR1 MNHNS, CDR2 SASEGT. CDR3 amino acids: CASSPTSYNEQFF. The DNA for the CDR3 is TGTGCCAGCAGCCCTACATCTTACAATGAGCAGTTCTTC.

With regard to this clonotype: The junction does not match germline at one end; this may be a read error. The chain uses TRBV6-5 and TRBJ2-5; D perhaps matches TRBD2 (5 bases). This CDR3 has 15 amino acids. The germline CDR1 and CDR2 sequences are MNHEY and SVGAGI. Here the CDR3 reads CASGYAGRDPDTQYF. The CDR3 DNA follows: TGTGCCAGCGGTTACGCGGGCCGCGACCCAGATACGCAGTACTTC.